These 28 T cell receptor beta chains share one sample of origin, sequenced in a study of blood T cell repertoires in COVID-19. Method: immunoSEQ multiplex PCR; TCRdb's copy keeps in-frame clones and lacks some. The sample holds about 120,000 clones; around 89% are singletons and the top ten take around 4.1%. Sequences were obtained from peripheral blood. Receptors originate from a woman aged 60 to 75 with COVID-19, enrolled during active disease.

The rearrangement uses TRBV5-8 and TRBJ1-5; 8 bases line up with TRBD1. This CDR3 is 15 amino acids long. Germline V lookup: CDR1 SGHTS, CDR2 YDEGEE. J was trimmed by 5 bases and V by 4 bases; bases with no gene match: 8. The CDR3 loop reads CASSTGQGWDQPQHF. As DNA, the CDR3 is TGTGCCAGCAGCACCGGACAGGGATGGGATCAGCCCCAGCATTTT.

J is TRBJ2-1 and V is TRBV7-9; TRBD2 might be the D (5 bases). CDR3 size: 14 residues. Trimming left V 3 bases short and J 2 bases short, with 8 bases between. Germline-derived CDR1 and CDR2 are SEHNR and FQNEAQ (reference sequence). The CDR3 region is CASSFEGPYNEQFF. The CDR3, as DNA: TGTGCCAGCAGCTTCGAGGGTCCCTACAATGAGCAGTTCTTC.

The chain carries TRBV29-1 and TRBJ2-3; 8 bases align to TRBD2. With V trimmed by 4 bases and J by 4 bases, 4 bases remained unmatched. The V gene's germline CDR1 is SQVTM and CDR2 ANQGSEA. The CDR3 totals 13 residues. CDR3 loop: CSVGPTSADTQYF. The CDR3 coding sequence is TGCAGCGTTGGACCGACTAGCGCAGATACGCAGTATTTT.

The rearrangement joins TRBV9 to TRBJ2-1; 8 bases map to TRBD2. The CDR3 covers 18 residues. V was clipped by 0 bases and J by 0 bases; unmatched bases: 8. Looked up from germline, CDR1 is SGDLS and CDR2 is YYNGEE. The CDR3 bases are TGTGCCAGCAGCGTAGGGACTAGCATCCTCTTCTCCTACAATGAGCAGTTCTTC. Its translation: CASSVGTSILFSYNEQFF. The variable domain in full, completed from reference TRBV9 and TRBJ2-1, reads DSGVTQTPKHLITATGQRVTLRCSPRSGDLSVYWYQQSLDQGLQFLIQYYNGEERAKGNILERFSAQQFPDLHSELNLSSLELGDSALYFCASSVGTSILFSYNEQFFGPGTRLTVL.

V and J are TRBV19 and TRBJ2-5, with D uncertain. V gave up 3 bases and J gave up 7 bases, with 21 bases separating them. Germline CDR1 LNHDA, CDR2 SQIVND (reference sequence). The CDR3 runs 16 residues. The CDR3: CASSIAPMPMAGTQYF. The CDR3 DNA sequence: TGTGCCAGTAGTATCGCCCCAATGCCAATGGCAGGGACCCAGTACTTC.

V is TRBV6-2 or TRBV6-3 and J is TRBJ2-3; 7 bases map to TRBD1. Trimming took 6 bases from V and 1 from J; bases not matched to a gene: 13. CDR1 MNHEY and CDR2 SVGEGT come from the germline V gene. The length of the CDR3 is 17 residues. CDR3 sequence (DNA): TGTGCCAGCAGCCGACGGAGACAGGGAGTTCGCACAGATACGCAGTATTTT. This translates into CASSRRRQGVRTDTQYF.

This sequence joins TRBV11-2 and TRBJ2-2; the D gene is possibly TRBD1 (6 bases). The CDR3 runs to 16 residues. V was clipped by 5 bases and J by 0 bases, with 13 bases between them. From germline, CDR1 is SGHAT and CDR2 FQNNGV. The CDR3 sequence is CASSPGTLANTGELFF. CDR3 DNA sequence: TGTGCCAGCAGCCCCGGGACACTCGCGAACACCGGGGAGCTGTTTTTT.

The chain couples TRBV5-1 to TRBJ2-3, with TRBD2 as a possible D gene (6 bases). The CDR3 loop spans 18 amino acids. Looked up from germline, CDR1 is SGHRS and CDR2 is YFSETQ. Trimming cost V 0 bases and J 2 bases, with 19 bases left between them. In DNA, the CDR3 is TGCGCCAGCAGCTTGGAGGGTAGGCAGGGAGGTCCCACAGATACGCAGTATTTT. Protein: CASSLEGRQGGPTDTQYF.

Only a few counts were recorded for this clone. This chain uses TRBV7-3 with TRBJ1-2; the D gene is possibly TRBD1 (5 bases). The CDR3 sequence is 14 residues long. Trimming took off 2 bases at V and 4 bases at J, with 11 bases between the two ends. Per germline, CDR1 SGHTA and CDR2 FQGTGA. CDR3 sequence: CASSLGTEGYGYTF. The CDR3 DNA sequence: TGTGCCAGCAGCTTAGGGACGGAGGGCTATGGCTACACCTTC. Drawing the rest from reference TRBV7-3 and TRBJ1-2, the complete variable domain is GAGVSQTPSNKVTEKGKYVELRCDPISGHTALYWYRQSLGQGPEFLIYFQGTGAADDSGLPNDRFFAVRPEGSVSTLKIQRTERGDSAVYLCASSLGTEGYGYTFGSGTRLTVV.

The chain is built from TRBV5-1 and TRBJ1-1; the D is unclear. The V end lost 0 bases, the J end lost 0 bases, and 9 bases lay between the germline ends. The CDR3 totals 15 residues. CDR1 is SGHRS, CDR2 YFSETQ, per germline. The CDR3 spells CASSLDGSLNTEAFF. For the CDR3, the DNA is TGCGCCAGCAGCTTGGATGGTAGTTTGAACACTGAAGCTTTCTTT.

J is TRBJ2-3 and V is TRBV27; 10 bases line up with TRBD1. CDR3 length: 18 residues. V dropped 6 bases and J dropped 2; count of bases not matched to a gene: 14. Germline V lookup: CDR1 MNHEY, CDR2 SMNVEV (reference sequence). CDR3: CASSNKPPDRGLTDTQYF. CDR3 nucleotides: TGTGCCAGCAGCAACAAACCCCCCGACAGGGGGCTCACAGATACGCAGTATTTT.

V usage is TRBV4-2 and J usage is TRBJ2-3; TRBD2 agrees at 7 bases. This CDR3 has 16 amino acids. V gave up 7 bases and J gave up 4 bases; unmatched junction bases: 14. Germline loops: CDR1 LGHNA, CDR2 YNFKEQ. CDR3 residues: CASTPLGGGTSDTQYF. The CDR3 DNA follows: TGTGCCAGCACCCCACTGGGCGGGGGAACGTCAGATACGCAGTATTTT.

The gene calls are TRBV3-1 (or the pseudogene TRBV3-2) and TRBJ1-4; D possibly corresponds to TRBD1 (5 bases). This CDR3 is built from 14 residues. V lost 3 bases and J lost 8, with 13 bases in between. The germline V gene encodes CDR1 LGHDT and CDR2 YNNKEL (reference sequence). The CDR3, as DNA: TGTGCCAGCAGCCACGTCGGGGGGAAGGAAAAACTGTTTTTT. It codes for CASSHVGGKEKLFF.

The chain joins TRBV7-2 to TRBJ1-4, with a weak D call TRBD1 (5 bases). Germline V gene data show CDR1 as SGHTA and CDR2 as FQGNSA. The CDR3 runs 13 residues. The ends were cut back, 5 bases at V and 14 bases at J, with 18 bases in the middle. CDR3 nucleotides: TGTGCCAGCAGCGTATTGGGGGGGACGGGGCTGTTTTTT. Protein product: CASSVLGGTGLFF.

The chain has TRBV5-6 and TRBJ1-4; the match to TRBD1 covers 8 bases. Trimming at V came to 4 bases and at J to 6 bases, leaving 8 bases not matched to a gene. The CDR3 is made up of 15 amino acids. The V gene's germline CDR1 is SGHDT and CDR2 YYEEEE. CDR3 loop: CASSAGTGPHEKLFF. DNA of the CDR3: TGTGCCAGCAGCGCGGGGACAGGCCCACATGAAAAACTGTTTTTT.

This chain connects TRBV18 to TRBJ2-6; a possible D gene is TRBD2 (5 bases). V lost 3 bases to trimming and J lost 4 bases, with 13 bases between them. Germline V gene sequence: CDR1 KGHSH, CDR2 LQKENI. This CDR3 is 16 amino acids long. In DNA form, the CDR3 reads TGTGCCAGCTCACCCTTGAGGGTGAGAGGGGCCAACGTCCTGACTTTC. This translates into CASSPLRVRGANVLTF.

The rearrangement uses TRBV29-1 and TRBJ1-1; D gene uncertain. V dropped 7 bases and J dropped 0 bases, with 12 bases sitting between them. Germline V gene sequence: CDR1 SQVTM, CDR2 ANQGSEA. CDR3 length: 13 residues. The CDR3 protein is CSGRESMNTEAFF. In nucleotides, the CDR3 is TGCAGCGGCCGGGAATCCATGAACACTGAAGCTTTCTTT.

J is TRBJ1-2 and V is TRBV4-1; 7 bases are shared with TRBD1. Per the germline V gene, CDR1 is MGHRA and CDR2 is YSYEKL. After removal of 6 bases from V and 5 bases from J, the junction contained 15 bases not matched to a gene. The CDR3 has 16 residues. CDR3 amino acids: CASSQIILQGGYGYTF. CDR3 sequence (DNA): TGCGCCAGCAGTCAGATTATCCTCCAGGGGGGTTATGGCTACACCTTC.

The rearrangement links TRBV5-4 to TRBJ2-7, with a weak D call TRBD1 (6 bases). The CDR3 totals 13 residues. Per the germline V gene, CDR1 is SGHNT and CDR2 is YYREEE (reference sequence). V was shortened by 7 bases and J by 7 bases, with 18 bases between the two germline ends. CDR3 DNA sequence: TGTGCCAGCCGGCTGGCAGGGGTAGGGGAGCAGTACTTC. Amino acid sequence: CASRLAGVGEQYF. The full variable domain, its missing parts supplied by reference TRBV5-4 and TRBJ2-7, is ETGVTQSPTHLIKTRGQQVTLRCSSQSGHNTVSWYQQALGQGPQFIFQYYREEENGRGNFPPRFSGLQFPNYSSELNVNALELDDSALYLCASRLAGVGEQYFGPGTRLTVT.

This rearrangement joins TRBV7-2 to TRBJ1-1; D remains ambiguous. Germline V gene data show CDR1 as SGHTA and CDR2 as FQGNSA. Trimming left V 5 bases short and J 1 base short, with 11 bases between. This CDR3 comprises 14 residues. As DNA, the CDR3 is TGTGCCAGCAGCGCCATGGCACAGAACACTGAAGCTTTCTTT. It encodes CASSAMAQNTEAFF.

Only one count was recorded for this clone. V is TRBV20-1 and J is TRBJ2-7, with 8 bases aligning to TRBD2. The V and J ends lost 3 bases and 4 bases, in that order; junction bases with no gene match: 14. The CDR3 is made up of 16 amino acids. Germline V gene data show CDR1 as DFQATT and CDR2 as SNEGSKA (reference sequence). DNA of the CDR3: TGCAGTGCTAGTTCCAGCGGGGGCCCTTCACCTTACGAGCAGTACTTC. As protein: CSASSSGGPSPYEQYF.

The J gene is TRBJ1-5, the V gene TRBV30; a possible D gene is TRBD1 (5 bases). The CDR3 has 14 amino acids. Germline lookup yields CDR1 GTSNPN and CDR2 SVGIG (reference sequence). V was clipped by 4 bases and J by 2 bases, with 12 bases between them. CDR3 sequence: CAWTTAGGNQPQHF. The CDR3 nucleotides are TGTGCCTGGACGACAGCGGGGGGCAATCAGCCCCAGCATTTT.

The V and J genes are TRBV6-2 or TRBV6-3 and TRBJ1-4; perhaps TRBD1 as D (5 bases). This CDR3 is built from 14 residues. Germline CDR1 and CDR2: MNHEY and SVGEGT. V lost 2 bases, J lost 4 bases, and 8 bases lay in between. CDR3 amino acids: CASSYDRFNEKLFF. The CDR3 DNA reads as TGTGCCAGCAGTTACGACAGATTTAATGAAAAACTGTTTTTT.

The chain has TRBV18 and TRBJ1-2, with TRBD1 matching 10 bases. Germline CDR1 KGHSH, CDR2 LQKENI. The CDR3 is made up of 18 amino acids. J lost 1 base, V lost 3 bases, and 11 bases had no gene match. This CDR3 is CASSPRQGAPLLNYGYTF. In DNA, the CDR3 is TGTGCCAGCTCACCCCGACAGGGGGCGCCCCTCCTTAACTATGGCTACACCTTC.

The genes are TRBV19 and TRBJ1-5, with D possibly being TRBD1 (5 bases). The CDR3 consists of 13 residues. CDR1 and CDR2 from the germline V gene are LNHDA and SQIVND (reference sequence). Trimming removed 7 bases at V and 7 bases at J, with 14 bases between. The CDR3 region is CASTIGGGQPQHF. CDR3 in DNA: TGTGCCAGTACAATCGGGGGTGGACAGCCCCAGCATTTT.

V and J are TRBV9 and TRBJ1-3, with 9 positions matching TRBD1. This CDR3 spans 19 amino acids. CDR1 is SGDLS, CDR2 YYNGEE, per germline. V shed 2 bases, J shed 0 bases, and the junction held 12 bases outside the gene matches. The CDR3 is CASSVRTGTGKTSGNTIYF. CDR3 nucleotide sequence: TGTGCCAGCAGCGTTCGAACCGGGACAGGGAAAACCTCTGGAAACACCATATATTTT.

This clone was counted a single time. This chain connects TRBV5-1 to TRBJ2-1, with 8 positions matching TRBD2. This CDR3 region has 17 residues. Unmatched junction bases numbered 6, after V lost 0 bases and J lost 1 base. CDR1 and CDR2 (germline): SGHRS, YFSETQ. The CDR3 region is CASSLDVAGTSYNEQFF. DNA for the CDR3: TGCGCCAGCAGCTTGGATGTAGCGGGGACGTCCTACAATGAGCAGTTCTTC.

The chain links TRBV5-8 to TRBJ1-4; weak D call: TRBD1 (6 bases). The CDR3 has 13 amino acids. The V and J ends lost 4 bases and 8 bases respectively, with 12 bases between them. Germline CDR1 and CDR2: SGHTS and YDEGEE. The DNA of the CDR3 is TGTGCCAGCAGCCTCACGGGGGGCGAAAAACTGTTTTTT. Its protein product is CASSLTGGEKLFF.